The entry below describes one T cell receptor (beta chain). The data derive from a study of shared clonotypes between healthy human individuals. This table comes from immunoSEQ multiplex PCR, and its TCRdb copy is limited to in-frame clones, with some not included. The sample contains nearly 1 million clones, about 80% of which appear only once. The CDR3 is 15 amino acids. Germline V CDR1 and CDR2: LNHNV, YYDKDF (reference sequence). Trimming cost V 1 base and J 0 bases, with 8 bases left between them. The genes are TRBV15 and TRBJ2-3; D ambiguous. Sequencing used memory CD4+ T cells sorted from blood. Regarding subset: CD45RA-negative fraction. The clonotype originates from a man aged 18 to 29 in good health. This CDR3 reads CATSRGSGSTDTQYF. As DNA, the CDR3 is TGTGCCACCAGCAGAGGATCCGGTAGCACAGATACGCAGTATTTT.